This TCR beta chain was recovered during a study of chemoradiotherapy in HPV16-positive cancers. Germline V lookup: CDR1 ENHRY, CDR2 SYGVKD. There are 13 residues in the CDR3. The V gene lost 3 bases and the J gene lost 5 bases, with 7 bases spanning the gap. About this clone: The antigen is not known.

General study results and limits: Better recurrence-free survival went with HPV-responsive T-cell expansion in HPV16-positive patients. Only a couple of HPV16-positive patients supplied the functional HPV-specificity definition.

Using immunoSEQ multiplex PCR, the repertoire was profiled, and TCRdb retains in-frame clones only, with some absent. The data hold 8,500 to 10,000 clones, with approximately 78% observed a single time. Repertoires were sampled repeatedly during chemoradiotherapy. The receptor comes from a human donor with HPV-associated anogenital cancer. V usage is TRBV10-3 and J usage is TRBJ2-2; D possibly uses TRBD1 or TRBD2 (5 bases each). Collection of the sample occurred from a patient who underwent chemoradiotherapy. DNA for the CDR3: TGTGCCATCAGTGACAGGGAGACCGGGGAGCTGTTTTTT. As protein: CAISDRETGELFF.